This T cell receptor (beta chain) emerged from a study of blood T cell repertoires in COVID-19. For the study at large: Sites across the United States, Italy and Spain contributed samples from acute and convalescent COVID-19. PBMCs, B-cell-depleted T cells, or T cells were the source of the cDNA or gDNA that made up the material.

Under the authors' procedure: Amplification of reference gene primers provided the estimated nucleated cell counts. This table comes from immunoSEQ multiplex PCR, and its TCRdb copy is limited to in-frame clones, with some not included. The V and J calls and clone size come from that table; D and trimming were worked out from the DNA. This sample has about 230,000 clones, with around 83% found just once. This TCR came from a woman aged 40 to 50 who had recovered from COVID-19. Sequencing input: peripheral blood.

CDR3: CASSGTGTSGDREQFF. In nucleotides, the CDR3 is TGCGCCAGCAGCGGCACCGGGACTAGCGGGGACCGTGAGCAGTTCTTC. V usage is TRBV5-1 and J usage is TRBJ2-1, with 13 bases that match TRBD2. With V trimmed by 4 bases and J by 9 bases, 10 bases remained unmatched. In germline, CDR1 is SGHRS, CDR2 YFSETQ. The CDR3 sequence is 16 residues long.